This is a list of T cell receptor beta chains from one sample in a study of CD8 T cells in ankylosing spondylitis. TCRdb re-called the 5' RACE reads with MiXCR, one entry per CDR3 protein. The repertoire has about 220,000 distinct CDR3 sequences, roughly 18% of them found once; the top ten carry 40% to 50%. The sequencing input was blood, either unsorted or a sorted T cell fraction (not recorded which). The receptors were sampled from a male donor with ankylosing spondylitis. CDR3s include the opening cysteine and the closing phenylalanine or tryptophan. Fields, in order: J gene, clone size, V gene, D gene, CDR3 DNA, CDR3 protein. A D gene is named only where the DNA matches it firmly. Not all rows give a size; the values are once, few, many and, for expanded clones, a class.

TRBJ2-7 many TRBV12-3/TRBV12-4 TRBD1 TGTGCCAGCAGTTTAGCCGGGACAGCCTACGAGCAGTACTTC CASSLAGTAYEQYF
TRBJ2-7 NA TRBV12-3/TRBV12-4 TRBD1 TGTGCCAGCAGTTTCGGGGACAGGGCTTACGAGCAGTACTTC CASSFGDRAYEQYF
TRBJ2-7 NA TRBV4-1 NA TGCGCCAGCAGCCTCCCCAGGGTTAGGGTAGAATCCTACGAGCAGTACTTC CASSLPRVRVESYEQYF
TRBJ2-2 NA TRBV2 NA TGTGCCAGCAGTTTTAGAACGGGGTCCGGGGAGCTGTTTTTT CASSFRTGSGELFF
TRBJ1-5 few TRBV6-1 NA TGTGCCACACAGGGTTATAGCAATCAGCCCCAGCATTTT CATQGYSNQPQHF
TRBJ2-7 few TRBV6-2/TRBV6-3 TRBD2 TGTGCCGTCGGCGGGAGCATCTACGAGCAGTACTTC CAVGGSIYEQYF
TRBJ2-1 few TRBV6-4 TRBD2 TGTGCCAGCAGTGAGGCGGGGGGGCTGAGTGAGCAGTTCTTC CASSEAGGLSEQFF
TRBJ2-1 once TRBV19 TRBD2 TGTGCCAGTAGTGGGGGGGGGGTGCCCAATGAGCAGTTCTTC CASSGGGVPNEQFF
TRBJ2-2 NA TRBV6-5 NA TGTGCCAGCAGTTACGGCCAGTTTATCGGGGAGCTGTTTTTT CASSYGQFIGELFF
TRBJ2-7 many TRBV12-3/TRBV12-4 TRBD2 TGTGCCAGCAGACCTAGCGGGATGTCCTACGAGCAGTACTTC CASRPSGMSYEQYF
TRBJ2-1 few TRBV3-1 TRBD2 TGTGCCAGCAGCCAAGAGAACCTAGCGGGGTACAATGAGCAGTTCTTC CASSQENLAGYNEQFF
TRBJ1-5 few TRBV4-1 NA TGCGCCAGCAGCCAAGATTGGGCCGGGGGCGGGAATCAGCCCCAGCATTTT CASSQDWAGGGNQPQHF
TRBJ2-2 few TRBV5-1 NA TGCGTCAGCAGCTGGGCCGGGGAGCTGTTTTTT CVSSWAGELFF
TRBJ1-2 few TRBV2 NA TGTGCCAGCAGTGACAGCACTGATCCTCCCAACTATGGCTACACCTTC CASSDSTDPPNYGYTF
TRBJ2-7 NA TRBV2 TRBD2 TGTGCCAGCAGAAAAGGACTAGCGGCGCAACTCGAGCAGTACTTC CASRKGLAAQLEQYF
TRBJ2-2 NA TRBV21-1 NA TGTGCCAGCACTAGCGGGAACACCGGGGAGCTGTTTTTT CASTSGNTGELFF
TRBJ1-2 NA TRBV5-1 TRBD1 TGCGCCAGCAGCCTACTTCCGGGACAGGGTAAGGAGGACTATGGCTACACCTTC CASSLLPGQGKEDYGYTF
TRBJ2-3 NA TRBV3-1 NA TGTGCCAGCAGCCAAGGTGACGGGAGAAACCCAGATACGCAGTATTTT CASSQGDGRNPDTQYF
TRBJ2-5 many TRBV12-3/TRBV12-4 NA TGTGCCAGCAGTTGGAGGGAGACCCAGTACTTC CASSWRETQYF
TRBJ2-5 NA TRBV12-3/TRBV12-4 TRBD1 TGTGCCAGCAGCCAATGGACAGGACAGACCCAGTACTTC CASSQWTGQTQYF
TRBJ1-1 few TRBV13 NA TGTGCCAGCAGCCTTCCACAGGCCGATAGGGGGGAAGCTTTCTTT CASSLPQADRGEAFF
TRBJ2-3 few TRBV15 TRBD1 TGTGCCACCAGCAGAGCGCCGCCCGGGACAGCGAGCACAGATACGCAGTATTTT CATSRAPPGTASTDTQYF
TRBJ2-1 NA TRBV24-1 TRBD2 TGTGCCACCAGTGATTCTAGGACTAGCGGGGGGTACAATGAGCAGTTCTTC CATSDSRTSGGYNEQFF
TRBJ1-1 NA TRBV11-2 NA TGTGCCAGCAGCTTTTCAGAGGAACCTAGTAACACTGAAGCTTTCTTT CASSFSEEPSNTEAFF
TRBJ2-7 few TRBV27 NA TGTGCCAGCAGTTATCCGGGATCCTACGAGCAGTACTTC CASSYPGSYEQYF
TRBJ1-2 NA TRBV6-1 NA TGTGCCAGCAACCGGGACCCCCGTTCACCGGACGACTATGGCTACACCTTC CASNRDPRSPDDYGYTF
TRBJ2-2 once TRBV28 NA TGTGCCAGCAGCGCAGTTTCCTACACCGAGGGGGAGCTGTTTTTT CASSAVSYTEGELFF
TRBJ2-5 few TRBV7-9 TRBD2 TGTGCCAGCAGTCCTAGCGGAACGCAAGAGACCCAGTACTTC CASSPSGTQETQYF
TRBJ2-7 NA TRBV4-1 TRBD2 TGCGCCAGCAGCCAAGTGGTTGGGGGGGGCGAGCAGTACTTC CASSQVVGGGEQYF
TRBJ1-1 few TRBV5-1 NA TGCGCCAGCAGCTCCCGGGACACCATGAACACTGAAGCTTTCTTT CASSSRDTMNTEAFF
TRBJ1-1 NA TRBV27 NA TGTGCCAGCACCGGACCCACTGAAGCTTTCTTT CASTGPTEAFF
TRBJ1-3 NA TRBV29-1 TRBD1 TGCAGCGCCGGAGGACAGGGGGCTTCGGGAAACACCATATATTTT CSAGGQGASGNTIYF
TRBJ2-7 many TRBV5-1 NA TGCGCCAGCAGCTTCTTCGGGGGGCCGACCTACGAGCAGTACTTC CASSFFGGPTYEQYF
TRBJ2-7 NA TRBV27 NA TGTGCCAGCAGTTTATCCGGGACTCCCTACGAGCAGTACTTC CASSLSGTPYEQYF
TRBJ2-1 NA TRBV27 TRBD1 TGTGCCAGCAGTTTATCGGACCTCTGGACAGGGGAGCAGTTCTTC CASSLSDLWTGEQFF
TRBJ2-7 NA TRBV30 TRBD2 TGTGCCTGGGGGACTATTGGGATCCACGAGCAGTACTTC CAWGTIGIHEQYF
TRBJ2-1 few TRBV7-9 NA TGTGCCAGCAGCCACCACTTAAGGGATCCGGGCCTGGATGAGCAGTTCTTC CASSHHLRDPGLDEQFF
TRBJ2-7 few TRBV3-1 NA TGTGCCAGCAGGGGCTTTAACGAGCAGTACTTC CASRGFNEQYF
TRBJ2-5 few TRBV11-3 TRBD1 TGTGCCAGCAGCCCGGGGGACAGGGGGCCAGAGACCCAGTACTTC CASSPGDRGPETQYF
TRBJ2-2 NA TRBV11-2 NA TGTGCCAGCAGCTTAGAGCCAGGAGACGCGAACACCGGGGAGCTGTTTTTT CASSLEPGDANTGELFF
TRBJ1-2 few TRBV3-1 NA TGTGCCAGCAGCCCCCAGGCCTCTCTCTACTATGGCTACACCTTC CASSPQASLYYGYTF
TRBJ1-1 NA TRBV6-2/TRBV6-3 NA TGTGCCAGCAGCCCAAACCCAACCAGACGGTATTTTATGAACACTGAAGCTTTCTTT CASSPNPTRRYFMNTEAFF
TRBJ2-6 NA TRBV6-7 TRBD1 TGTGCCGGCGCTCCGGGACAGGGGGCGCCTGGGGCCAACGTCCTGACTTTC CAGAPGQGAPGANVLTF
TRBJ2-3 NA TRBV10-3 NA TGTGCCATCAGTGAGTCGGGGGCAGATACGCAGTATTTT CAISESGADTQYF
TRBJ1-2 once TRBV5-6 NA TGTGCCAGCAGCTTGGCCACAGGGATCAAAACTAACTATGGCTACACCTTC CASSLATGIKTNYGYTF
TRBJ2-3 few TRBV19 NA TGTGCCAGTAGTTTCGAGTCTTCGAGCACAGATACGCAGTATTTT CASSFESSSTDTQYF
TRBJ2-1 few TRBV28 NA TGTGCCAGCAGTTCCCCCCGAGAGAGTGAGCAGTTCTTC CASSSPRESEQFF
TRBJ2-5 many TRBV24-1 NA TGTGCCACCAGTGATTTGAGGATTCAGGGTAGGCAAGAGACCCAGTACTTC CATSDLRIQGRQETQYF
TRBJ2-3 NA TRBV6-1 NA TGTGCCAGCAGTGAGTACAGGGCCCAGACGCAGTATTTT CASSEYRAQTQYF
TRBJ2-3 NA TRBV2 NA TGTGCCAGCATGGGCAGGGGAAGTCTTGGGGATACGCAGTATTTT CASMGRGSLGDTQYF